This T cell receptor (beta chain) was captured by sequencing in a study of T cell responses to AZD1222 COVID-19 vaccine. Germline V gives CDR1 SGHTA, CDR2 FQGTGA. The CDR3 covers 15 residues. Trimming left V 0 bases short and J 10 bases short, with 18 bases between. Study-wide points: Repertoires were obtained only post-peak T cell response. Of spike-specific TCRs, nearly half reportedly target regions left unmutated in variants. Donors were largely white British and mainly female; clonal diversity was possibly underestimated.

Pooled samples include second doses given at about 4 or 12 weeks. With respect to this clone: Its cognate antigen is unknown.

Data came from immunoSEQ multiplex PCR; TCRdb stores just in-frame clones and leaves some out. The table records about 59,000 clones, roughly 87% of them present only once. The chain carries TRBV7-3 and TRBJ1-2; D perhaps matches TRBD1 (6 bases). The sequencing used peripheral blood, collected 28 days after the second AZD1222 dose. The receptor comes from an adult who received the AZD1222 COVID-19 vaccine. CDR3 in DNA: TGTGCCAGCAGCTTAACGGCCACAGGGAAGAATGTCTACACCTTC. Translating it yields CASSLTATGKNVYTF.